This TCR beta chain was documented in a study of blood T cell repertoires in COVID-19 (dated by TCRdb to 2018 to 2020). Describing the broader study: Samples from collaborators originated in the United States, Italy and Spain and spanned both the acute and convalescent phases of COVID-19. The prospective study material was composed of cDNA or gDNA derived from T cells, B-cell-depleted T cells, or PBMCs. The dataset comprised deeply sampled blood TCRbeta repertoires from subjects exposed to, actively infected with, or recovered from COVID-19. The repertoires were made available in a free public database intended to serve as a resource for research on the immune response to SARS-CoV-2. The samples were drawn from two sources: the first 160 participants of the ongoing ImmuneRACE study, and 1,000 to 1,500 subjects contributed by 6 global collaborators. Sample metadata almost always included a de-identified subject ID, COVID-19 status, age in years and sex. HLA class I and class II types, where available, came from metadata supplied by the sample provider rather than from assay-based typing.

Each collaborating institution followed its own protocols to collect whole blood in K2EDTA tubes. For TCRbeta analysis, collaborators shipped samples in one of three forms: frozen whole blood, isolated PBMCs, or DNA extracted from either of those sample types. For this chain, trimming is 4 bases at the V end and 7 bases at the J end, and the number of junction bases without a gene match is 5. As encoded in the germline V gene, CDR1 is SGHVS while CDR2 is FNYEAQ. The CDR3 holds 13 amino acids from the cysteine to the phenylalanine. The only DNA kept is the CDR3, 39 bases in frame from the first base. Remarks on this clone: Its antigen specificity is not known. Base qualities are not provided; no much larger clone lies one nucleotide away.

General study outcomes and caveats: How much clinical and demographic metadata was included differed by source and by participant, and the metadata was provided uncurated.

TCRbeta CDR3 regions were amplified from genomic DNA by means of the immunoSEQ Assay, a bias-controlled multiplex PCR. The authors' pipeline ran thus. The number of nucleated cells in each sample was estimated by amplification of reference gene primers within the assay. To quantify the absolute abundance of each unique TCRbeta CDR3 rearrangement, sequence reads were collapsed and filtered. Productive Simpson clonality was computed per sample as the square root of Simpson's diversity index over productive rearrangements. Imported from immuneACCESS, the table was reduced by TCRdb to in-frame sequences with V and J called. These copies leave out some clones; in studies compared against another copy, an unresolved V gene accounts for under half, and the cause of the remainder is not known. That table furnishes V, J and clone size, whereas the DNA furnished D and trimming. The sample table shows fewer than 300,000 clones, and roughly 87% are seen once. The top ten constitute roughly 0.8% of the sample.

The sequencing input was peripheral blood. Here the chain combines TRBV7-6 and TRBJ2-7, and 9 bases in between align with TRBD2. This sequence was found in a woman aged 25 to 39 with acute or convalescent COVID-19. The sequenced DNA is TGTGCCAGCAGCTCAGGACTAGCGAGTGAGCAGTACTTC. Translated, it reads CASSSGLASEQYF.